Below, 7 T cell receptor beta chains from the same sample are listed, as sequenced in a study of regulatory T cells in long-lasting Graves disease. This sample's time point: newly diagnosed GD, antithyroid drugs for less than 3 months. TCR sequences were obtained from RNA taken from PBMCs. To make TCR beta libraries, researchers used iRepertoire HTBI primers and Arm-PCR of CDR3 regions. TCRdb analysed the multiplex PCR reads with MiXCR anew, one entry per CDR3 protein. The table has more than 300,000 distinct CDR3 sequences, around 11% seen once. This sample also appeared in a second study, on T cells in Graves' hyperthyroidism and ophthalmopathy.

This sample comprised peripheral blood mononuclear cells (PBMCs), obtained at new diagnosis, from a patient treated with antithyroid drugs. These receptors originate from a woman aged 18-29 years with Graves disease.

This clonotype has at least ten counts. In nucleotides, the CDR3 is TGTGCCAGCAGTTTATCGACGGGGACCTTTAATTCACCCCTCCACTTT. Translating it yields CASSLSTGTFNSPLHF. The gene calls are TRBV28 and TRBJ1-6; the D gene is possibly TRBD1 (5 bases). Between the trimmed V and J ends, which lost 1 base and 6 bases, there was a span of 13 bases. Germline V gene lookup returns CDR1 MDHEN and CDR2 SYDVKM. The CDR3 spans 16 residues.

The V call is TRBV27, the J call TRBJ2-3; perhaps TRBD2 as D (7 bases). Germline assignment: CDR1 MNHEY and CDR2 SMNVEV (reference sequence). The CDR3 length is 19 residues. Trimming stripped 5 bases from V and 1 base from J, with 25 bases between. Written as DNA, the CDR3 is TGTGCCAGCAGTGGGGGGGACCAACACAGGGATTGGGGCACAGATACGCAGTATTTT. It encodes CASSGGDQHRDWGTDTQYF.

This clonotype was picked up many times. V usage is TRBV18 and J usage is TRBJ2-3; 8 positions match TRBD2. This CDR3 is built from 15 residues. V shed 6 bases and J 0 bases; nucleotides not matched to a gene: 5. CDR1 is KGHSH, CDR2 LQKENI, per germline. The CDR3 DNA is TGTGCCAGCTCGCCAACTAGCGGAAGCACAGATACGCAGTATTTT. It translates to CASSPTSGSTDTQYF.

This clonotype came up many times. The chain combines TRBV20-1 with TRBJ2-7; D uncertain. V was trimmed by 5 bases and J by 5 bases, leaving 16 bases between them. Looked up from germline, CDR1 is DFQATT and CDR2 is SNEGSKA (reference sequence). The CDR3 covers 13 residues. The CDR3 here is CSAVGPPRNEQYF. The DNA of the CDR3 is TGCAGTGCTGTTGGCCCCCCAAGGAACGAGCAGTACTTC.

At least ten counts were recorded for this clonotype. This rearrangement joins TRBV7-9 to TRBJ2-7; 11 bases match TRBD2. The CDR3 spans 17 residues. Looked up from germline, CDR1 is SEHNR and CDR2 is FQNEAQ (reference sequence). V shed 1 base and J 2 bases; nucleotides not matched to a gene: 7. The CDR3 loop reads CASSLGQLAGVAYEQYV. In DNA form, the CDR3 reads TGTGCCAGCAGCTTAGGACAACTAGCGGGGGTCGCCTACGAGCAGTACGTC.

Many counts were recorded for this clonotype. CDR3 sequence: CATWQRRPKAGNTIYF. For the CDR3, the DNA is TGTGCCACTTGGCAGCGCAGGCCTAAAGCTGGAAACACCATATATTTT. V usage is TRBV28 and J usage is TRBJ1-3; no firm D call. Per germline, CDR1 MDHEN and CDR2 SYDVKM. V lost 10 bases and J 2 bases, leaving 21 bases between the germline ends. There are 16 residues in the CDR3.

In this sample, this clonotype turned up a few times. V is TRBV4-1 and J is TRBJ2-1, with TRBD2 matching 8 bases. The length of the CDR3 is 16 residues. CDR1 is MGHRA, CDR2 YSYEKL, per germline. J was trimmed by 3 bases and V by 1 base; bases with no gene match: 5. CDR3 bases: TGCGCCAGCAGCCAAGCAACTAGCGGCTTCTACAATGAGCAGTTCTTC. It specifies CASSQATSGFYNEQFF.